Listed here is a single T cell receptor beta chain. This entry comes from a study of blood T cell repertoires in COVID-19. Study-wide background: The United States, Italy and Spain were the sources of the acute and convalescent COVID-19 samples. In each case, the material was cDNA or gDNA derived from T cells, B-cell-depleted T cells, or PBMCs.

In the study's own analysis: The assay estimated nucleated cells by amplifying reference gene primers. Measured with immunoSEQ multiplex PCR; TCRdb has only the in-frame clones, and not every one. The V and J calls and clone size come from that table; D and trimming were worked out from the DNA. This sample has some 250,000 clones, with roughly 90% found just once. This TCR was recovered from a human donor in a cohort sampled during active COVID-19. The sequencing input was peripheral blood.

The CDR3 here is CAWSWAGGPSADTGELFF. The CDR3 region has the DNA TGTGCCTGGAGTTGGGCGGGAGGGCCCTCCGCGGACACCGGGGAGCTGTTTTTT. The chain is built from TRBV30 and TRBJ2-2; 9 bases are a match to TRBD2. The V gene end was trimmed by 2 bases and the J gene end by 3 bases; junction bases not matched to a gene: 13. Germline CDR1 is GTSNPN and CDR2 is SVGIG (reference sequence). The CDR3 loop spans 18 amino acids.